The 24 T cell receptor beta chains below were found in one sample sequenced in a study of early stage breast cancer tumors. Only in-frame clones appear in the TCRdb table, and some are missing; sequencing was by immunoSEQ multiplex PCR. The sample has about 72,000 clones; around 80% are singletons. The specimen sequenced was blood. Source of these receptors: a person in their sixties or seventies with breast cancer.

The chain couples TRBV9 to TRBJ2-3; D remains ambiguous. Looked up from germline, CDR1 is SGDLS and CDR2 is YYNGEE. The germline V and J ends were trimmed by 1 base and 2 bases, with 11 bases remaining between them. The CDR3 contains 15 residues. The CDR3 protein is CASSVSVEFTDTQYF. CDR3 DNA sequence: TGTGCCAGCAGCGTAAGCGTGGAGTTCACAGATACGCAGTATTTT.

In nucleotides, the CDR3 is TGTGCCAGCAGCGTAGGCCCAGGGAGTGGCAATCAGCCCCAGCATTTT. Translated: CASSVGPGSGNQPQHF. V is TRBV9 and J is TRBJ1-5, with D possibly TRBD1 on 5 matching bases. Trimming removed 0 bases at V and 2 bases at J, with 12 bases between. This CDR3 has 16 residues. Germline assignment: CDR1 SGDLS and CDR2 YYNGEE.

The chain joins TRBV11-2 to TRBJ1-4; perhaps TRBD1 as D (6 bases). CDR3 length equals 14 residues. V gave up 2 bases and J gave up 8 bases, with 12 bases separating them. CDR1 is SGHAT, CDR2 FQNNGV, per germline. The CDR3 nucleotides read TGTGCCAGCAGCTTAAACAGGGTTACGGAAAAACTGTTTTTT. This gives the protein CASSLNRVTEKLFF.

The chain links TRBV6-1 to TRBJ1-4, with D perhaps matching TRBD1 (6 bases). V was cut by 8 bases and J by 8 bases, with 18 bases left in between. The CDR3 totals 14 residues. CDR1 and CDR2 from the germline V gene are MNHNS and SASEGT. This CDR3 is CASAEGGLDEKLFF. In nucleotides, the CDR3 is TGTGCCAGCGCCGAAGGGGGGTTAGACGAAAAACTGTTTTTT.

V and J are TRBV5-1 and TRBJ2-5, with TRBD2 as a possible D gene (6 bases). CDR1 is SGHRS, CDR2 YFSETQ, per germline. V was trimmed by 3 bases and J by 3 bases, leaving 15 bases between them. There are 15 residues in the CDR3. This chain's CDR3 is CASSSLGGGKETQYF. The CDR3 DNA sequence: TGCGCCAGCAGCTCCCTCGGGGGAGGCAAAGAGACCCAGTACTTC.

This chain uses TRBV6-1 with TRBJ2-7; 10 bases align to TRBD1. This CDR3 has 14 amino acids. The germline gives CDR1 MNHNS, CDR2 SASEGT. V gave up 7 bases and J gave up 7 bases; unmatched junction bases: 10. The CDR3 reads CASKSGTGVLEQYF. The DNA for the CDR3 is TGTGCCAGCAAATCTGGGACAGGGGTTTTAGAGCAGTACTTC.

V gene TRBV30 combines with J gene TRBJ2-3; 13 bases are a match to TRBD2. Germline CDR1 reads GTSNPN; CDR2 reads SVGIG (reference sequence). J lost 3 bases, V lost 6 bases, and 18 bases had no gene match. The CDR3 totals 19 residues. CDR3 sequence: CACPDPGLAGRGGTDTQYF. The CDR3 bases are TGTGCCTGCCCCGATCCGGGACTAGCGGGGAGGGGGGGAACAGATACGCAGTATTTT.

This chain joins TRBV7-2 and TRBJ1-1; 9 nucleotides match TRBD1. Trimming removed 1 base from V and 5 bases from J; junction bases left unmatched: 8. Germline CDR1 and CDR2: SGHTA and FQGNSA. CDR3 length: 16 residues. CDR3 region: CASSLGWGTGPTEAFF. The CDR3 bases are TGTGCCAGCAGCTTAGGATGGGGGACAGGGCCAACTGAAGCTTTCTTT.

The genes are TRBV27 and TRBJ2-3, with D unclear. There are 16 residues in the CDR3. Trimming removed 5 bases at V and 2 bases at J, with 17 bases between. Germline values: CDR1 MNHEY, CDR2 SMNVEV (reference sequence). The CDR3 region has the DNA TGTGCCAGCAGTCACTTATGGGCGATCGCCACAGATACGCAGTATTTT. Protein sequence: CASSHLWAIATDTQYF.

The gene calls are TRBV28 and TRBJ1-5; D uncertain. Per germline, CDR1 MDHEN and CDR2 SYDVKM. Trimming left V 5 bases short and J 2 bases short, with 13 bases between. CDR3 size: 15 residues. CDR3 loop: CASSPFGGGNQPQHF. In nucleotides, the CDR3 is TGTGCCAGCAGTCCCTTCGGCGGTGGCAATCAGCCCCAGCATTTT.

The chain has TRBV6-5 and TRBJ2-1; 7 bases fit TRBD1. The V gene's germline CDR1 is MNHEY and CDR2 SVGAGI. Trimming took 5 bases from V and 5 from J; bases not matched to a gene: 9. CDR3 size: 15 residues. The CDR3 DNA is TGTGCCAGCAGTCGCTCAGGGACAGCAAACAATGAGCAGTTCTTC. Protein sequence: CASSRSGTANNEQFF.

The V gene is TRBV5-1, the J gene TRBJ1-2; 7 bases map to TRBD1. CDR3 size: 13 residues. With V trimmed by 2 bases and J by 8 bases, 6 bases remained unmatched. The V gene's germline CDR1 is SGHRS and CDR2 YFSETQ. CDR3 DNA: TGCGCCAGCAGCTTTGACAGGGTAGACGGCTACACCTTC. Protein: CASSFDRVDGYTF. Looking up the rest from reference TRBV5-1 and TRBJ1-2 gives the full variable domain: KAGVTQTPRYLIKTRGQQVTLSCSPISGHRSVSWYQQTPGQGLQFLFEYFSETQRNKGNFPGRFSGRQFSNSRSEMNVSTLELGDSALYLCASSFDRVDGYTFGSGTRLTVV.

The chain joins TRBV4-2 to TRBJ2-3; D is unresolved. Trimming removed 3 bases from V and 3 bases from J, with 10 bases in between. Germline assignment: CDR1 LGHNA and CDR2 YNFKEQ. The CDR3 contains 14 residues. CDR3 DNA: TGTGCCAGCAGCCAGGCCCTAGAGACAGATACGCAGTATTTT. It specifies CASSQALETDTQYF.

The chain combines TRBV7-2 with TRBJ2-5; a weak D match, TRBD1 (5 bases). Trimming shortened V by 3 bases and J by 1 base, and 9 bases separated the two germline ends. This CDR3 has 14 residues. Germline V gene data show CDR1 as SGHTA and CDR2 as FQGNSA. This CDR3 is CASSFRQSQETQYF. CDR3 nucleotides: TGTGCCAGCAGCTTCCGACAGTCCCAAGAGACCCAGTACTTC.

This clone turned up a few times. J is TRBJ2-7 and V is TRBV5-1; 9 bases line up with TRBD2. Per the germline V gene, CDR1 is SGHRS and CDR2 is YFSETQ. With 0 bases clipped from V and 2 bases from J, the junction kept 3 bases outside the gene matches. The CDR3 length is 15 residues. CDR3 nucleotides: TGCGCCAGCAGCTTGGCGACTAGCGGTACCTACGAGCAGTACTTC. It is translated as CASSLATSGTYEQYF.

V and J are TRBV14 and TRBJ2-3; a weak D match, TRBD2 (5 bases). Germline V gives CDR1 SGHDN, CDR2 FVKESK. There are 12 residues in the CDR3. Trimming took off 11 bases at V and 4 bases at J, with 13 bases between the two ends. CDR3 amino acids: CASGMVSDTQYF. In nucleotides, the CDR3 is TGTGCCTCCGGGATGGTGTCAGATACGCAGTATTTT. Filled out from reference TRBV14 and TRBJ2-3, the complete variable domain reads EAGVTQFPSHSVIEKGQTVTLRCDPISGHDNLYWYRRVMGKEIKFLLHFVKESKQDESGMPNNRFLAERTGGTYSTLKVQPAELEDSGVYFCASGMVSDTQYFGPGTRLTVL.

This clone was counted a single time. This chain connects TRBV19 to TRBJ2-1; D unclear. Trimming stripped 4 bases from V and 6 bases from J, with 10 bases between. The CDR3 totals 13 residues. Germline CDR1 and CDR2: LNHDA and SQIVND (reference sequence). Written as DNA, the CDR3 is TGTGCCAGTAGTACCCCCAAAGGCAATGAGCAGTTCTTC. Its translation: CASSTPKGNEQFF. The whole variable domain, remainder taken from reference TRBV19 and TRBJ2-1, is DGGITQSPKYLFRKEGQNVTLSCEQNLNHDAMYWYRQDPGQGLRLIYYSQIVNDFQKGDIAEGYSVSREKKESFPLTVTSAQKNPTAFYLCASSTPKGNEQFFGPGTRLTVL.

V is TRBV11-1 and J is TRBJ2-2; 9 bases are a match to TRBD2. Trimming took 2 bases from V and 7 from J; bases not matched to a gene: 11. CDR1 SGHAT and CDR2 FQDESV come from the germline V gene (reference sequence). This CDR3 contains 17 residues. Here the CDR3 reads CASSLQRGALTGGELFF. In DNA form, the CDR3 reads TGTGCCAGCAGCTTACAGCGGGGGGCCCTAACGGGCGGGGAGCTGTTTTTT.

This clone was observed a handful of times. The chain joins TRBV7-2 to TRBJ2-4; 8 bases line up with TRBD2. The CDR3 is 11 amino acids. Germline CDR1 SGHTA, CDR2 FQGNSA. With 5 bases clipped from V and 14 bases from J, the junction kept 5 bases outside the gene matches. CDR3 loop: CASSEGLGEYF. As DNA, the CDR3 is TGTGCCAGCAGCGAGGGACTAGGGGAGTACTTC.

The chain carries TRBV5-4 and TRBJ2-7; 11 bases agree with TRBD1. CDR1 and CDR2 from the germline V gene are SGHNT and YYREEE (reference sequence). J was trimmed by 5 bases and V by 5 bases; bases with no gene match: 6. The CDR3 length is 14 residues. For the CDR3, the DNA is TGTGCCAGCAGTCCCCGGACAGGGGGCCACGAGCAGTACTTC. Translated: CASSPRTGGHEQYF.

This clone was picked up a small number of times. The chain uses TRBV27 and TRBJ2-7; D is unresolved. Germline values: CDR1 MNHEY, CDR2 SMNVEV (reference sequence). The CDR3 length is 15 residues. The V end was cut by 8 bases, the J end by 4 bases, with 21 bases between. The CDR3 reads CASLLRFPAPYEQYF. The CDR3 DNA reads TGTGCCAGCCTTTTGCGGTTCCCCGCGCCTTACGAGCAGTACTTC.

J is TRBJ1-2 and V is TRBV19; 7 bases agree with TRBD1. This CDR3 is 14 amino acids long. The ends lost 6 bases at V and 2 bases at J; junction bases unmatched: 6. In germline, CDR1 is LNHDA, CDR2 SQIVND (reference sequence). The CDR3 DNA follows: TGTGCCAGTAGCGGATTAGGGGGCAACTATGGCTACACCTTC. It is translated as CASSGLGGNYGYTF.

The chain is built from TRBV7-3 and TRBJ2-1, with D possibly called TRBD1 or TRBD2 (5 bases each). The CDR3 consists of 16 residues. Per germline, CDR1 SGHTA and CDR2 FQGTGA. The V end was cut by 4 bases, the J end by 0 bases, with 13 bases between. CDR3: CASSSRDASSYNEQFF. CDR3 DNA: TGTGCCAGCAGCTCCCGGGACGCAAGCTCCTACAATGAGCAGTTCTTC.

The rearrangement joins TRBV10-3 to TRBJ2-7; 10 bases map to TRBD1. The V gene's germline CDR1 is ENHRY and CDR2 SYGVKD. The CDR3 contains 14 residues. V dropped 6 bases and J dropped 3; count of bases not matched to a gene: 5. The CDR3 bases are TGTGCCATCAGCGACAGGGGGCAGGGCTACGAGCAGTACTTC. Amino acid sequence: CAISDRGQGYEQYF.